This TCR beta chain was documented in a study of T cells in Graves' hyperthyroidism and ophthalmopathy. Whole-study findings and limits: Before onset, by a median of approximately 6.8 months, the model predicted ophthalmopathy.

The table lists this clonotype with a count of one. Antigen specificity is unknown. RNA transcripts yielded amplified TCR beta CDR3 regions. The study used the HTBI primer set for a first-round RT-PCR of the TCR CDR3. From the multiplex PCR reads, TCRdb called clonotypes with MiXCR, one entry per CDR3 protein. The sample has approximately 600,000 distinct CDR3 sequences; 15% to 20% are singletons. The CDR3 runs to 18 residues. The germline V gene has CDR1 SGHAT and CDR2 FQNNGV. V was pared by 1 base and J by 2 bases, with 11 bases of the junction left unmatched. Patients showing uncontrolled infection, other autoimmune disease, pregnancy or lactation were ineligible.

The sample taken for sequencing was blood. The receptor was isolated from a woman aged 30 to 39 with Graves' hyperthyroidism. V is TRBV11-2 and J is TRBJ2-3; TRBD2 matches 8 bases. The CDR3 sequence: CASSLAGREDEPTDTQYF. In DNA, the CDR3 is TGTGCCAGCAGCTTAGCGGGGCGGGAGGACGAACCCACAGATACGCAGTATTTT.